This TCR beta chain came from a study of T cells in Graves' hyperthyroidism and ophthalmopathy. This clonotype was detected ten times or more. Germline is not matched at one junction end, which may reflect a read error. Exclusion of patients followed from uncontrolled infection, other autoimmune disease, pregnancy or lactation. Based on clinical symptoms, serum thyroxine and TRAb, thyroid ultrasound and orbital computed tomography, diagnoses were reached. The CDR3 runs 19 residues. Germline V CDR1 and CDR2: SGDLS, YYNGEE. TCR beta CDR3 region amplification was performed from RNA transcripts. The TCR CDR3 first-round RT-PCR relied on the HTBI primer set. TCRdb passed the multiplex PCR reads through MiXCR, listing each CDR3 protein once. The data hold roughly 500,000 distinct CDR3 sequences, with around 43% observed a single time.

This receptor was obtained from an adult woman with Graves' disease, either hyperthyroidism or ophthalmopathy (not recorded which). The source material was peripheral blood or thyroid tissue (not recorded which). The chain employs TRBV9 and TRBJ2-2; 9 bases agree with TRBD2. The CDR3 spells CASSQAGLAGALNTGELFF. CDR3 DNA: TGTGCCAGCAGCCAGGCGGGGTTAGCGGGAGCACTGAACACCGGAGAGCTGTTTTTT.